This TCR beta chain was captured by sequencing in a study of CD4+ T cells in melanoma. CDR3 length: 14 residues. Germline CDR1 is MNHNY and CDR2 is SVGAGI (reference sequence). V was clipped by 6 bases and J by 4 bases, with 14 bases between them. Clones were sequenced by immunoSEQ multiplex PCR, and TCRdb holds only the in-frame ones, with some missing. Among about 55,000 clones, roughly two thirds were seen once, and the ten largest hold 4.5% to 5.5%. This clone has only a few counts. The clonotype comes from a human donor with melanoma. The chain combines TRBV6-6 with TRBJ2-3; no reliable D call. Sequenced input: tumor tissue. The CDR3 is CASSAARIPDTQYF. CDR3 DNA: TGTGCCAGCAGCGCCGCCAGGATCCCAGATACGCAGTATTTT.